The 6 T cell receptor beta chains below all came from one sample that was sequenced in a study of CD8+ T cells in alopecia areata. The treatment is: oral pan-JAK inhibitor, 5-10 mg twice daily. Once RNA had been extracted, it was reverse transcribed into cDNA to act as the sequencing template. TCRdb's table, derived via immunoSEQ multiplex PCR, lists solely in-frame clones and lacks some. Among about 200,000 clones, 58% were seen once, and the ten largest hold about 5.1%. Sample: CD4+ T cells sorted from blood, taken at week 24, from a patient treated with tofacitinib. The receptors stem from a human donor with alopecia areata.

The chain combines TRBV4-1 with TRBJ1-5; tentative D call: TRBD1 (5 bases). V gave up 0 bases and J gave up 7 bases, with 16 bases separating them. From germline, CDR1 is MGHRA and CDR2 YSYEKL. The CDR3 loop spans 16 amino acids. The CDR3 region is CASSQDLVGRVQPQHF. DNA for the CDR3: TGCGCCAGCAGCCAAGATCTGGTGGGCAGGGTACAGCCCCAGCATTTT.

V is TRBV4-1 and J is TRBJ2-3; 9 positions match TRBD2. Per the germline V gene, CDR1 is MGHRA and CDR2 is YSYEKL. The CDR3 totals 20 residues. The J segment lost 3 bases and the V segment lost 0 bases, leaving 16 bases of the junction unmatched. CDR3 bases: TGCGCCAGCAGCCAAGAGGTGGCAGCGGGAGGTCTCGAGGCGACAGATACGCAGTATTTT. Translating it yields CASSQEVAAGGLEATDTQYF.

V and J are TRBV5-4 and TRBJ1-1; D gene uncertain. The ends were cut back, 0 bases at V and 0 bases at J, with 9 bases in the middle. Germline loops: CDR1 SGHNT, CDR2 YYREEE (reference sequence). This CDR3 is built from 15 residues. CDR3 sequence reads: CASSLVGSMNTEAFF. CDR3 nucleotide sequence: TGTGCCAGCAGCTTGGTTGGGTCTATGAACACTGAAGCTTTCTTT.

This chain uses TRBV27 with TRBJ2-3; TRBD1 matches 7 bases. From germline, CDR1 is MNHEY and CDR2 SMNVEV (reference sequence). The CDR3 spans 16 residues. V shed 4 bases, J shed 4 bases, and the junction held 11 bases outside the gene matches. CDR3: CASSSHRGVWADTQYF. The CDR3 DNA reads TGTGCCAGCAGTTCCCACAGGGGAGTTTGGGCAGATACGCAGTATTTT.

This clone was observed a single time. The rearrangement uses TRBV5-1 and TRBJ2-6; the D gene is possibly TRBD2 (5 bases). This CDR3 comprises 16 residues. V lost 3 bases and J lost 0, with 10 bases in between. The germline CDR1 and CDR2 sequences are SGHRS and YFSETQ. The CDR3 coding sequence is TGCGCCAGCAGCTCGGGGTCTAGCTCTGGGGCCAACGTCCTGACTTTC. This gives the protein CASSSGSSSGANVLTF.

To note about this clone: The junction departs from germline at one end; a sequencing error may be responsible. The V call is TRBV5-1, the J call TRBJ2-6, with no clear D. Germline V gene lookup returns CDR1 SGHRS and CDR2 YFSETQ. CDR3 size: 15 residues. CDR3 sequence reads: CASSFRISGANVLTF. Written as DNA, the CDR3 is TGTGCCAGCAGCTTCAGGATCTCTGGGGCCAACGTCCTGACTTTC. Combining the CDR3 with reference TRBV5-1 and TRBJ2-6 gives the whole variable domain KAGVTQTPRYLIKTRGQQVTLSCSPISGHRSVSWYQQTPGQGLQFLFEYFSETQRNKGNFPGRFSGRQFSNSRSEMNVSTLELGDSALYLCASSFRISGANVLTFGAGSRLTVL.